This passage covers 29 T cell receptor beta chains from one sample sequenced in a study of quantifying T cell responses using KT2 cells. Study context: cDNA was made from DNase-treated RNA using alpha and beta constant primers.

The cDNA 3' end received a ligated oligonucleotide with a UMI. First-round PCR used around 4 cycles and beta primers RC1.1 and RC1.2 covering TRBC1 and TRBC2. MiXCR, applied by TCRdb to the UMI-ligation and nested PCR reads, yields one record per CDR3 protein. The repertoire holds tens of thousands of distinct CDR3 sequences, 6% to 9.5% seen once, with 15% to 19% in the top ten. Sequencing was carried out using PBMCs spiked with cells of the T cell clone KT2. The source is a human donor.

CDR3 amino acids: CSVRTSGDPVGNEQFF. The CDR3 bases are TGCAGCGTTCGGACTAGCGGGGACCCTGTTGGCAATGAGCAGTTCTTC. The rearrangement joins TRBV29-1 to TRBJ2-1, with TRBD2 matching over 12 bases. Trimming cost V 5 bases and J 6 bases; bases outside gene matches: 11. The germline V gene has CDR1 SQVTM and CDR2 ANQGSEA. The CDR3 contains 16 residues.

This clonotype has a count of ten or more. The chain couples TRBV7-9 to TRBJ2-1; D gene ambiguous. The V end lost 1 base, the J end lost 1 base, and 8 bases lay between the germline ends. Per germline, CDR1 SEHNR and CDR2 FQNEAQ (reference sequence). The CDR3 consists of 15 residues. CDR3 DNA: TGTGCCAGCAGCTTAGTTAGAATGTCCTACAATGAGCAGTTCTTC. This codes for CASSLVRMSYNEQFF.

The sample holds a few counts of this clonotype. CDR3 residues: CASRPSLVYGGRTDTQYF. The CDR3 DNA reads TGTGCCAGCAGACCATCTCTGGTGTATGGGGGGCGTACAGATACGCAGTATTTT. The V call is TRBV12-3 or TRBV12-4, the J call TRBJ2-3; D is perhaps TRBD1 or TRBD2 (6 bases each). The CDR3 runs to 18 residues. V was shortened by 6 bases and J by 3 bases, with 25 bases between the two germline ends.

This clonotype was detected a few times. The CDR3 loop reads CATSDARQGSDTQYF. The CDR3 DNA follows: TGTGCCACCAGTGATGCTCGACAAGGATCCGATACGCAGTATTTT. The gene calls are TRBV24-1 and TRBJ2-3, with no clear D. This CDR3 comprises 15 residues. CDR1 is KGHDR and CDR2 is SFDVKD in the germline V gene. Trimming pared 3 bases from V and 6 bases from J, leaving 15 bases between.

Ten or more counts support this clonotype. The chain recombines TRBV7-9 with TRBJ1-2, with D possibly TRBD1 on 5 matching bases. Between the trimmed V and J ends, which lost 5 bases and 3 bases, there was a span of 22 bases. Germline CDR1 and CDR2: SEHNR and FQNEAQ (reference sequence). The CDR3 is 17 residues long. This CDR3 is CASSTSGSFAVDYGYTF. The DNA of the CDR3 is TGTGCCAGCAGCACGTCAGGGTCCTTCGCCGTGGACTATGGCTACACCTTC.

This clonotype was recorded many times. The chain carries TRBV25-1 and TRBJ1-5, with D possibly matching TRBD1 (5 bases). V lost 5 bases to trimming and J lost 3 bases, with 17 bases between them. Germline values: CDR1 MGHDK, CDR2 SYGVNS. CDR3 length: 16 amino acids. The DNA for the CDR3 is TGTGCCAGCAGTCCGCCCGGGACCGGTTTCAATCAGCCCCAGCATTTT. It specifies CASSPPGTGFNQPQHF.

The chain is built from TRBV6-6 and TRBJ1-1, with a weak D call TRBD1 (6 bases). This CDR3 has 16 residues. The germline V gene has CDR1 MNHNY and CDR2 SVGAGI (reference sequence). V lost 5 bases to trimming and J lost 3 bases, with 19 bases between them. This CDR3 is CASSHPNRVLDTEAFF. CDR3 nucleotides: TGTGCCAGCAGTCATCCCAACAGGGTCTTGGACACTGAAGCTTTCTTT.

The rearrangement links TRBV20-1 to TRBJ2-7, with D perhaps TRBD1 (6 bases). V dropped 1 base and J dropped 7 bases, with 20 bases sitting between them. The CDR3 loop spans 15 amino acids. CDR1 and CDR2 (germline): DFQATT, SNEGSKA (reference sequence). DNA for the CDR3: TGCAGTGCTAGAGGGACAGAAATAGGCTCCAGGGAGCAGTACTTC. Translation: CSARGTEIGSREQYF.

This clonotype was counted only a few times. CDR3 nucleotide sequence: TGTGCCAGCAGCTTCCCATTAGCGGGGAGATCTTACGAGCAGTACTTC. It encodes CASSFPLAGRSYEQYF. The chain uses TRBV7-8 and TRBJ2-7; 8 bases agree with TRBD2. Germline CDR1 SGHVS, CDR2 FQNEAQ. This CDR3 has 16 amino acids. The V gene end was trimmed by 3 bases and the J gene end by 4 bases; junction bases not matched to a gene: 11.

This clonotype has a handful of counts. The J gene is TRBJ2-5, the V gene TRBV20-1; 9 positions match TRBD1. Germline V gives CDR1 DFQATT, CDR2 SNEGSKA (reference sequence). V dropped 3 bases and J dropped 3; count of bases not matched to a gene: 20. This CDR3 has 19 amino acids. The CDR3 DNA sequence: TGCAGTGCTAGTTTGGGGTACAGGGGGCGCATGCCTCCGAAAGAGACCCAGTACTTC. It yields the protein CSASLGYRGRMPPKETQYF.

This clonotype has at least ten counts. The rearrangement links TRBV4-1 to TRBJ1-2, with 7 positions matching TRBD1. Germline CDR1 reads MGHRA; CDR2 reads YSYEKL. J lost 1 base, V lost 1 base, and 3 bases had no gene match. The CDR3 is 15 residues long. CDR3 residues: CASSQVQGGNYGYTF. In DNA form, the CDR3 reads TGCGCCAGCAGCCAAGTTCAGGGGGGTAACTATGGCTACACCTTC.

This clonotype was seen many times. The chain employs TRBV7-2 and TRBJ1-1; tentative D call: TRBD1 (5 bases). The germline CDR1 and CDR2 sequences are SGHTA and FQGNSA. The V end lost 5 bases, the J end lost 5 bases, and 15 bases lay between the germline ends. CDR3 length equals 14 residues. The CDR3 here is CASSPSPGYTEAFF. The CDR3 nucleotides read TGTGCCAGCAGCCCATCCCCAGGGTATACTGAAGCTTTCTTT.

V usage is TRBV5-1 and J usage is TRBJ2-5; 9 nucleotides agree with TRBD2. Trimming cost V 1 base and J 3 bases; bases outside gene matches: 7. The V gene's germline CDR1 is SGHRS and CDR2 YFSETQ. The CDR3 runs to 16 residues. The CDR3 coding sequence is TGCGCCAGCAGCTTGTTCGCGGGAGGGCCTGAAGAGACCCAGTACTTC. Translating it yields CASSLFAGGPEETQYF. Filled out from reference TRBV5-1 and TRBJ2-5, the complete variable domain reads KAGVTQTPRYLIKTRGQQVTLSCSPISGHRSVSWYQQTPGQGLQFLFEYFSETQRNKGNFPGRFSGRQFSNSRSEMNVSTLELGDSALYLCASSLFAGGPEETQYFGPGTRLLVL.

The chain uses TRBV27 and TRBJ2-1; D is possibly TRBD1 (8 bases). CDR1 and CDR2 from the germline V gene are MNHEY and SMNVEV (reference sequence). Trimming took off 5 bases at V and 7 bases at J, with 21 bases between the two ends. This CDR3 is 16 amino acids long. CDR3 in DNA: TGTGCCAGCAGTCCCCAAAAACAGGGGGAGGGGAATGAGCAGTTCTTC. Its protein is CASSPQKQGEGNEQFF.

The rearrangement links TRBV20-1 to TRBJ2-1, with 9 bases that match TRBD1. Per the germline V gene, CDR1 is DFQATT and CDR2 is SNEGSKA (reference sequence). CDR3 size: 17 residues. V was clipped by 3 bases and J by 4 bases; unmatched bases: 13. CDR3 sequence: CSASSIDRDRVYNEQFF. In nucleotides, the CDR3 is TGCAGTGCTAGCTCAATCGATCGGGACAGGGTTTACAATGAGCAGTTCTTC.

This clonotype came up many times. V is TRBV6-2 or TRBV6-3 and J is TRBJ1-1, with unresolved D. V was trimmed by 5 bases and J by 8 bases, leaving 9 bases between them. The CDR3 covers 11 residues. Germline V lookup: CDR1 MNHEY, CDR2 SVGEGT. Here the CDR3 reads CASSMSDEAFF. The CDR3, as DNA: TGTGCCAGCAGTATGAGCGACGAAGCTTTCTTT.

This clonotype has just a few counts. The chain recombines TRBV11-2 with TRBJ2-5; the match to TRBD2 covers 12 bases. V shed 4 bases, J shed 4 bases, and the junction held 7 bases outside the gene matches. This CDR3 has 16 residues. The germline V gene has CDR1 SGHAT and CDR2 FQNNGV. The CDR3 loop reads CASSSLTSGSLETQYF. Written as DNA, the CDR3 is TGTGCCAGCAGCTCCCTGACTAGCGGGAGTTTAGAGACCCAGTACTTC.

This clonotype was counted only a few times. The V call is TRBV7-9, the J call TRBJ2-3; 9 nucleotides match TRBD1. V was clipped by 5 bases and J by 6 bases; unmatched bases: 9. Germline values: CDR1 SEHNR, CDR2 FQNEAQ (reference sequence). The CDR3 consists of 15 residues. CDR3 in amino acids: CASSPTGGDADTQYF. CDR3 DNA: TGTGCCAGCAGCCCGACAGGGGGAGATGCGGATACGCAGTATTTT. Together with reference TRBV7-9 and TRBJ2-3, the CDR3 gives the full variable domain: DTGVSQNPRHKITKRGQNVTFRCDPISEHNRLYWYRQTLGQGPEFLTYFQNEAQLEKSRLLSDRFSAERPKGSFSTLEIQRTEQGDSAMYLCASSPTGGDADTQYFGPGTRLTVL.

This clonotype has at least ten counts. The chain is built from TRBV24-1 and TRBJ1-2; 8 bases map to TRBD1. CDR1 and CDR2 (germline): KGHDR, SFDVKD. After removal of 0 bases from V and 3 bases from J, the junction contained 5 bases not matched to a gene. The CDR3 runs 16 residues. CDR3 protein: CATSDLVQGQDYGYTF. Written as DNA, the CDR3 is TGTGCCACCAGTGATTTGGTCCAGGGACAGGACTATGGCTACACCTTC.

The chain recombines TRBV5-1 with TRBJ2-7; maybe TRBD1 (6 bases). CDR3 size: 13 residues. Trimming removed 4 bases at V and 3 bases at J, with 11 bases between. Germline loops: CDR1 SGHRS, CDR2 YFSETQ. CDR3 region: CASSADRYYEQYF. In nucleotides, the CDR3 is TGCGCCAGCAGCGCGGACAGATACTACGAGCAGTACTTC.

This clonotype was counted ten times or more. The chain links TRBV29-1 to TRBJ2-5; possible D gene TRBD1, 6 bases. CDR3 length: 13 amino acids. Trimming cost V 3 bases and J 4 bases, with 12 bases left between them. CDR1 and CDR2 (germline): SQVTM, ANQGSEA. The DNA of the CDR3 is TGCAGCGTTGATAAAGGCAGGGGAGAGACCCAGTACTTC. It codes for CSVDKGRGETQYF. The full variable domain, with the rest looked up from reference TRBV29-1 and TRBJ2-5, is SAVISQKPSRDICQRGTSLTIQCQVDSQVTMMFWYRQQPGQSLTLIATANQGSEATYESGFVIDKFPISRPNLTFSTLTVSNMSPEDSSIYLCSVDKGRGETQYFGPGTRLLVL.

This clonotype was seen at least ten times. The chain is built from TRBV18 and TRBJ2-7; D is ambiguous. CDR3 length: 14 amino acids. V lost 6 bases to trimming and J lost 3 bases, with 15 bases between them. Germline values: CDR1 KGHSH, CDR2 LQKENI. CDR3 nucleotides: TGTGCCAGCTCGGCCGCTGGGCAGCTCTACGAGCAGTACTTC. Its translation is CASSAAGQLYEQYF.

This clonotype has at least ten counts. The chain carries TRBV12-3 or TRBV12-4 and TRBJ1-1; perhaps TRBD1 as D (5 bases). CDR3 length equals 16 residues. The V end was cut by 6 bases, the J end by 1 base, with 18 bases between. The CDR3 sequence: CASSHPRGTANTEAFF. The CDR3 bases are TGTGCCAGCAGCCACCCCCGTGGGACGGCGAACACTGAAGCTTTCTTT.

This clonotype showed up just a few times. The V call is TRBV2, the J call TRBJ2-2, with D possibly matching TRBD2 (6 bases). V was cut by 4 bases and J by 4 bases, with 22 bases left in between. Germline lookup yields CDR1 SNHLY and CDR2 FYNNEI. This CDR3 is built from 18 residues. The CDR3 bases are TGTGCCAGCAGTGGGGGAGGCTTGCGGGGTTTCGGCACCGGGGAGCTGTTTTTT. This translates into CASSGGGLRGFGTGELFF.

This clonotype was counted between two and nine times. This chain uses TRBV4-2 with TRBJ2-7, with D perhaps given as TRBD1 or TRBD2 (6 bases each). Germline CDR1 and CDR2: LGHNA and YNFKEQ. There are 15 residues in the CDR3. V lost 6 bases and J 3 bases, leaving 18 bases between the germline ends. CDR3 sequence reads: CASRYGGGQNYEQYF. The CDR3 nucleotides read TGTGCCAGCAGGTACGGAGGGGGGCAAAACTACGAGCAGTACTTC.

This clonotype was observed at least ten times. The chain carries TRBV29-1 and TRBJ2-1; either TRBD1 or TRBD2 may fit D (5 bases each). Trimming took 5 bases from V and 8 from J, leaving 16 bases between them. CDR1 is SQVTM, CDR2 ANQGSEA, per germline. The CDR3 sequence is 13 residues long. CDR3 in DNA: TGCAGCGTTCGGGCAGGGACCTTGGATGAGCAGTTCTTC. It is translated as CSVRAGTLDEQFF.

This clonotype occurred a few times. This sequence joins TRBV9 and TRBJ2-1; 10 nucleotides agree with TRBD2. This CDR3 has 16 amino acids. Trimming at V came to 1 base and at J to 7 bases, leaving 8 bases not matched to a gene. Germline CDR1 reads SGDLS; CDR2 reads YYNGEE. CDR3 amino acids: CASSVPASGSPNEQFF. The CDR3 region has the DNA TGTGCCAGCAGCGTACCGGCTAGCGGGAGTCCGAATGAGCAGTTCTTC. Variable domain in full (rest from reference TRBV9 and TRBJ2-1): DSGVTQTPKHLITATGQRVTLRCSPRSGDLSVYWYQQSLDQGLQFLIQYYNGEERAKGNILERFSAQQFPDLHSELNLSSLELGDSALYFCASSVPASGSPNEQFFGPGTRLTVL.

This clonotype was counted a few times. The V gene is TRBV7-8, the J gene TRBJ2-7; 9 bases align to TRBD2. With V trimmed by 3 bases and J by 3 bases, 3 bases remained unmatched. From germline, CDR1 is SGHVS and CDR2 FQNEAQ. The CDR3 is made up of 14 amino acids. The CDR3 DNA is TGTGCCAGCAGCTTCTCTAGCGGGAACTACGAGCAGTACTTC. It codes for CASSFSSGNYEQYF.

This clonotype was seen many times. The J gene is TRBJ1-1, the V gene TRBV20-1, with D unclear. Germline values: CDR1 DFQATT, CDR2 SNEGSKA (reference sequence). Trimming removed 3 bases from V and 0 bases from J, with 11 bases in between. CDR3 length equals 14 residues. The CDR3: CSASPIKMNTEAFF. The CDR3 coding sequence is TGCAGTGCTAGTCCAATAAAGATGAACACTGAAGCTTTCTTT.